The rows below give T cell receptor beta chains drawn from one sample of a study of cytomegalovirus exposure and HLA in healthy donors. Only in-frame clones appear in the TCRdb table, and some are missing; sequencing was by immunoSEQ multiplex PCR. The table has around 200,000 clones, 70% to 85% seen once. Sequencing was done on a sample of PBMCs. These receptors came from a woman in her thirties or forties in good health and CMV-seronegative. Each CDR3 is given with its conserved first and last residue. A D gene is named only where the DNA matches it firmly. Clone size is shown for a subset of rows, as once, few, many or a class of expanded clone.

abundance	v_gene	j_gene	d_gene	CDR3nt	CDR3aa
once	TRBV13	TRBJ1-2	NA	TGTGCCAGCAGCGCCACGACAACTAACTATGGCTACACCTTC	CASSATTTNYGYTF
NA	TRBV5-1	TRBJ2-6	TRBD1	TGCGCCAGCAGCGCGGACAGGGGAATTGGGGCCAACGTCCTGACTTTC	CASSADRGIGANVLTF
NA	TRBV2	TRBJ1-2	NA	TGTGCCAGCAGGGCCGGAGTAACCTATGGCTACACCTTC	CASRAGVTYGYTF
NA	TRBV27	TRBJ2-3	TRBD2	TGTGCCAGCAGTTTTCGGACTAGCGGGGGGAGTGCTAGCACAGATACGCAGTATTTT	CASSFRTSGGSASTDTQYF
NA	TRBV19	TRBJ1-6	TRBD1	TGTGCCAGTACTGCAGGGGGGTTTAATTCACCCCTCCACTTT	CASTAGGFNSPLHF
NA	TRBV9	TRBJ2-2	TRBD1	TGTGCCAGCACCCAGACAGGGACCGCGAACACCGGGGAGCTGTTTTTT	CASTQTGTANTGELFF
NA	TRBV28	TRBJ2-3	NA	TGTGCCAGCAGTTCCCGACAGGCGAAAACGTATTTT	CASSSRQAKTYF
NA	TRBV6-5	TRBJ1-4	NA	TGTGCCAGCAGTTACCTGGGGGCTGAGGAAAAACTGTTTTTT	CASSYLGAEEKLFF
few	TRBV5-1	TRBJ2-2	NA	TGCGCCAGCAGCTTACTACAGAACACCGGGGAGCTGTTTTTT	CASSLLQNTGELFF
NA	TRBV5-1	TRBJ1-1	TRBD1	TGCGCCAGCAGCGTGACGACCGGGACAGCTTTTTCGAACACTGAAGCTTTCTTT	CASSVTTGTAFSNTEAFF
NA	TRBV4-1	TRBJ2-2	NA	TGCGCCAGCCGATCACAGGGCTCTAGCACCGGGGAGCTGTTTTTT	CASRSQGSSTGELFF
NA	TRBV10-3	TRBJ2-7	NA	TGTGCCATCAGTGACGGGTTCGGGCAGTACTTC	CAISDGFGQYF
NA	TRBV7-8	TRBJ2-5	NA	TGTGCCAGCAGCCGGTACCAAGAGACCCAGTACTTC	CASSRYQETQYF
NA	TRBV27	TRBJ2-6	NA	TGTGCCAGCAGTATAAACTTAGGGGCCAACGTCCTGACTTTC	CASSINLGANVLTF
few	TRBV4-1	TRBJ1-4	NA	TGCGCCAGCAGCCTAGACCGAGGGAATGAAAAACTGTTTTTT	CASSLDRGNEKLFF
NA	TRBV10-3	TRBJ2-2	TRBD1	TGTGCCATCAGAGACAGGGTTTCGCAAAACTACCGGACGAACACCGGGGAGCTGTTTTTT	CAIRDRVSQNYRTNTGELFF
NA	TRBV7-9	TRBJ2-5	TRBD2	TGTGCCAGCAGCTTAGGAGCGGGGGGCTCATACTTC	CASSLGAGGSYF
NA	TRBV5-4	TRBJ1-3	NA	TGTGCCAGCAGCCTACGGACAGCCTCTGGAAACACCATATATTTT	CASSLRTASGNTIYF
NA	TRBV7-9	TRBJ1-6	TRBD1	TGTGCCAGCAGCCCCGACAGGGCCTCCTTACTAAATTCACCCCTCCACTTT	CASSPDRASLLNSPLHF
once	TRBV2	TRBJ1-5	TRBD1	TGTGCCAGCAGTGAAAGACAGGGTGATAGCAATCAGCCCCAGCATTTT	CASSERQGDSNQPQHF
NA	TRBV5-1	TRBJ1-1	NA	TGCGCCAGCAGCTTGGCAGACAATTTGAACACTGAAGCTTTCTTT	CASSLADNLNTEAFF
NA	TRBV4-2	TRBJ2-3	TRBD2	TGTGCCAGCAGCCCGGGAGGGGGGGAGGCAGATACGCAGTATTTT	CASSPGGGEADTQYF
NA	TRBV9	TRBJ2-3	TRBD2	TGTGCCAGCACCCTAGGGGGCGGGGGGGTTGGGGGCACAGATACGCAGTATTTT	CASTLGGGGVGGTDTQYF
NA	TRBV6-1	TRBJ2-2	TRBD1	TGTGCCAGCAGTGAAGAGTGGACAGGGGGAACCGGGGAGCTGTTTTTT	CASSEEWTGGTGELFF
NA	TRBV6-5	TRBJ1-5	NA	TGTGCCAGCAGTGAAGTGAGTTATCAGCCCCAGCATTTT	CASSEVSYQPQHF
NA	TRBV19	TRBJ1-1	TRBD1	TGTGCCAGTGACAGGACAGGGGTGCACACTGAAGCTTTCTTT	CASDRTGVHTEAFF
NA	TRBV27	TRBJ1-1	NA	TGTGCCAGCAGTCTTTCAACAGGCTACACTGAAGCTTTCTTT	CASSLSTGYTEAFF
NA	TRBV6-1	TRBJ1-2	TRBD1	TGTGCCAGCAGTGAAACCATCGGACAGGGGGTAAATGGCTACACCTTC	CASSETIGQGVNGYTF
NA	TRBV7-9	TRBJ1-2	NA	TGTGCCAGCAGCCCCCCCAGGGAATTCGGTGGCTACACCTTC	CASSPPREFGGYTF
NA	TRBV5-1	TRBJ2-2	NA	TGCGCCAGCAGCTTTGACAGGCGGCAGGGGATCGGGGAGCTGTTTTTT	CASSFDRRQGIGELFF
NA	TRBV27	TRBJ2-7	NA	TGTGCCAGCAGTTTCAGTTCATTGGCCAGCTACGAGCAGTACTTC	CASSFSSLASYEQYF